This T cell receptor beta chain derives from a study of blood T cell repertoires in COVID-19. Overall study: The samples span acute and convalescent COVID-19 from the United States, Italy and Spain. T cells, B-cell-depleted T cells, or PBMCs provided the cDNA or gDNA that served as material.

CDR1 is SGHKS, CDR2 YYEKEE, per germline (reference sequence). The CDR3 length is 14 residues. J was trimmed by 5 bases and V by 3 bases; bases with no gene match: 5. Assay: immunoSEQ multiplex PCR; the TCRdb copy retains only in-frame clones and omits some. Of around 280,000 clones listed, 90% were seen once; the top ten hold roughly 1.5%. The genes are TRBV5-5 and TRBJ1-5, with 7 bases matching TRBD1. This TCR was sampled from a woman younger than 30 with acute COVID-19. Sequencing input: PBMCs or T cells enriched from blood (not recorded which). This CDR3 is CASSSGTAYQPQHF. CDR3 nucleotide sequence: TGTGCCAGCAGCTCCGGGACAGCCTATCAGCCCCAGCATTTT.